One sample yielded the 7 T cell receptor beta chains listed below, sequenced in a study of glioma-infiltrating T cells. Amplification of TCR alpha and beta CDR3 regions from RNA used iRepertoire nested multiplex PCR. One entry per CDR3 protein results from TCRdb running MiXCR on the multiplex PCR reads. This table holds about 45,000 distinct CDR3 sequences, approximately 20% found once. The specimen sequenced was glioma tissue, nonneoplastic brain tissue, or PBMCs (not recorded which). These receptors all come from a human donor with low-grade glioma or glioblastoma, undergoing nonglioma brain surgery, or in good health (not recorded which).

The chain has TRBV30 and TRBJ2-6, with D perhaps matching TRBD1 (6 bases). This CDR3 region has 20 residues. V lost 4 bases and J lost 0, with 25 bases in between. The germline V gene encodes CDR1 GTSNPN and CDR2 SVGIG (reference sequence). CDR3 bases: TGTGCCTGGAACTCCCCGGACAGCCTATCCCCAAGCTCTGGGGCCAACGTCCTGACTTTC. Protein: CAWNSPDSLSPSSGANVLTF.

This clonotype was recorded at least ten times. CDR3 protein: CASSLSGGELFF. CDR3 nucleotide sequence: TGTGCCAGCAGTTTATCTGGCGGGGAGCTGTTTTTT. This rearrangement joins TRBV27 to TRBJ2-2; D remains unclear. Germline V gene data show CDR1 as MNHEY and CDR2 as SMNVEV (reference sequence). CDR3 size: 12 residues. Trimming pared 0 bases from V and 7 bases from J, leaving 3 bases between.

The genes are TRBV5-6 and TRBJ1-1; 10 bases line up with TRBD1. The germline CDR1 and CDR2 sequences are SGHDT and YYEEEE. The CDR3 spans 16 residues. Unmatched junction bases numbered 10, after V lost 4 bases and J lost 4 bases. The CDR3 DNA reads TGTGCCAGCAGCAGGGACAGGGGACCGGTGCTCACTGAAGCTTTCTTT. This encodes CASSRDRGPVLTEAFF.

This clonotype was seen repeatedly, ten times or more. The gene calls are TRBV11-2 and TRBJ2-5; TRBD2 is a possible D gene (5 bases). V lost 0 bases and J lost 5, with 13 bases in between. This CDR3 comprises 15 residues. CDR1 is SGHAT and CDR2 is FQNNGV in the germline V gene. In nucleotides, the CDR3 is TGTGCCAGCAGCTTAGAACCCGACTACCTCGAGACCCAGTACTTC. This encodes CASSLEPDYLETQYF. Full variable domain (outside the CDR3, taken from reference TRBV11-2 and TRBJ2-5): EAGVAQSPRYKIIEKRQSVAFWCNPISGHATLYWYQQILGQGPKLLIQFQNNGVVDDSQLPKDRFSAERLKGVDSTLKIQPAKLEDSAVYLCASSLEPDYLETQYFGPGTRLLVL.

This sequence joins TRBV5-1 and TRBJ1-5; no clear D. Between the trimmed V and J ends, which lost 0 bases and 4 bases, there was a span of 2 bases. The CDR3 is made up of 12 amino acids. From germline, CDR1 is SGHRS and CDR2 YFSETQ. The CDR3 DNA follows: TGCGCCAGCAGCTTGGTGAATCAGCCCCAGCATTTT. Translation gives CASSLVNQPQHF. Drawing the rest from reference TRBV5-1 and TRBJ1-5, the complete variable domain is KAGVTQTPRYLIKTRGQQVTLSCSPISGHRSVSWYQQTPGQGLQFLFEYFSETQRNKGNFPGRFSGRQFSNSRSEMNVSTLELGDSALYLCASSLVNQPQHFGDGTRLSIL.

This clonotype was counted many times. The J gene is TRBJ2-7, the V gene TRBV3-1, with D unresolved. V shed 1 base and J shed 1 base, with 2 bases lying between them. The germline CDR1 and CDR2 sequences are LGHDT and YNNKEL (reference sequence). This CDR3 spans 12 amino acids. The CDR3 sequence is CASSQGSYEQYF. CDR3 coding DNA: TGTGCCAGCAGCCAAGGTTCCTACGAGCAGTACTTC.

This clonotype came up many times. The chain employs TRBV6-1 and TRBJ2-2; D is unclear. This CDR3 region has 13 residues. V gave up 8 bases and J gave up 1 base, with 8 bases separating them. The germline CDR1 and CDR2 sequences are MNHNS and SASEGT. CDR3 nucleotides: TGTGCCAGCCTGCCAGGGAACACCGGGGAGCTGTTTTTT. Translated, it gives CASLPGNTGELFF.